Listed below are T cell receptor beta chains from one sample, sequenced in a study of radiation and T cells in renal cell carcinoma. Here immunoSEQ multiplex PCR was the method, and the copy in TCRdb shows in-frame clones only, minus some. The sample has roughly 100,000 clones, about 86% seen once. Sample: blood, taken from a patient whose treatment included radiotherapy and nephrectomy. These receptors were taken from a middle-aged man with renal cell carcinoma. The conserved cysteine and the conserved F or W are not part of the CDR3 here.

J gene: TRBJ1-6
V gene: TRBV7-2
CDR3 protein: ASSLATGYNSPLH

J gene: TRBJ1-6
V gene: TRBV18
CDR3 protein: ASSPSQGASPLH

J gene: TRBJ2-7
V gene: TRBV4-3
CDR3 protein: ASSQEWGISYEQY

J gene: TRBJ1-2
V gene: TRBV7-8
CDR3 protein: ASSLERQSYGYT

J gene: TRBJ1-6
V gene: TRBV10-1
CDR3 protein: ASSRSRTPDREVSPLH

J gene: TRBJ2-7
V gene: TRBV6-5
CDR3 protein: ASSKRTGRYEQY

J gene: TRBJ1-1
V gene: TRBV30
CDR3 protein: AWSGKTDMNTEAF

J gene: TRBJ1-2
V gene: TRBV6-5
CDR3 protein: ASSELNTRGYT

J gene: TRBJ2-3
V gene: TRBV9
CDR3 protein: ASSVSGLAGVDTQY

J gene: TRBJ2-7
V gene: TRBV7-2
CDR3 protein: ASSPHQSGSGYEQY

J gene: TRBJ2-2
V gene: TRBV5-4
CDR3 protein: ASSQRTSVYTGELF

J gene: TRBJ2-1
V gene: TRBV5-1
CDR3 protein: ASSLEGEYNEQF

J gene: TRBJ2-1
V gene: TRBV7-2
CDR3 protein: ASSLMSASYNEQF

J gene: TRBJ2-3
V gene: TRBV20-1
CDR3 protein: STPSGETQY

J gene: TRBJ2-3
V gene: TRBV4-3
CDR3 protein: ASSRQQTDTQY

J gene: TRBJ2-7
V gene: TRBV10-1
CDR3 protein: ASSESSRAGAYEQY

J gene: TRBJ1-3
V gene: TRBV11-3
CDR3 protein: ASSSSGYSGNTIY

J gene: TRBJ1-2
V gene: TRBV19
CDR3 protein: ASSPGTGSSNYGYT

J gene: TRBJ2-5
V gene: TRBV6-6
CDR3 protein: ASSQVETQY

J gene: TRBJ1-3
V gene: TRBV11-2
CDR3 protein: ASSGQGYSGNTIY

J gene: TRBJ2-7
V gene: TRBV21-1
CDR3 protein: ASSVLRDSPLTQY

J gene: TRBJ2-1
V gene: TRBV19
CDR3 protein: ASRGRSYNEQF

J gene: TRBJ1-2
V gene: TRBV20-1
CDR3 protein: STGTTDGYT

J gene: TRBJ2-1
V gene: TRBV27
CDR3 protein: ASSWTSGSGNEQF

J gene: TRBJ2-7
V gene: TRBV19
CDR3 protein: ASSIGQGFVYEQY

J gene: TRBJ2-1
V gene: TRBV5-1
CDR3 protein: ASSLSGGAADEQF

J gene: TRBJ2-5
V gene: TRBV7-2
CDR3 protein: ASSPGLAGGRETQY

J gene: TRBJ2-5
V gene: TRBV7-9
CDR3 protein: ASSPGLAGTQETQY

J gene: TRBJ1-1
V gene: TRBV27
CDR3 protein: ASSLWSDRSNTEAF

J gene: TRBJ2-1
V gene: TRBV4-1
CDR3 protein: ASSQKVLGDEQF

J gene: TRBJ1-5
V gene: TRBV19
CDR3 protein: ASSIDGQPQH

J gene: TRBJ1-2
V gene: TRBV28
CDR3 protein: ASRGAEQGLGYT

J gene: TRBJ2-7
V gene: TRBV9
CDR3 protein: ASSVGGGTYEQY

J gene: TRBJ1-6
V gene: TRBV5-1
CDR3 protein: ASSLDTSSYNSPLH

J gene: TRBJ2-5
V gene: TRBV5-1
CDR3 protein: ASSLEPSGQETQY

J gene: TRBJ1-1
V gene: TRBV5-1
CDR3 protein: ASSIDRMNTEAF

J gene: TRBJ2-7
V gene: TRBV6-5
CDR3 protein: ASRRQGWSSYEQY